These T cell receptor beta chains were read from a single sample in a study of T-cell reconstitution after alpha-beta-depleted transplantation in children. MiXCR, applied by TCRdb to the PCR reads, yields one record per CDR3 protein. The sample comprises around 270,000 distinct CDR3 sequences, about 9.5% of which are singletons, and about 8% rests with the top ten. The specimen was PBMCs, collected before TCRalphabeta/CD19-depleted stem cell transplant. The receptors come from a boy in the first two years of life with acute myeloid leukemia, due to receive a stem cell transplant. Both conserved end residues are part of each CDR3. Fields, in order: D gene, J gene, V gene, clone size, CDR3 DNA, CDR3 protein. The D gene is left open where the match is weak. Not all rows give a size; the values are once, few, many and, for expanded clones, a class.

TRBD2 TRBJ2-4 TRBV18 - TGTGCCAGCTCACACCTCGGGACTAGAACTTCCCTAGCCAAAAACATTCAGTACTTC CASSHLGTRTSLAKNIQYF
- TRBJ2-1 TRBV11-2 many TGTGCCAGCAGCTTAGGTGGGGAGAGCTCCTACAATGAGCAGTTCTTC CASSLGGESSYNEQFF
- TRBJ2-7 TRBV20-1 - TGCAGTGCTAGAAAAGCGATGGCCTACGAGCAGTACTTC CSARKAMAYEQYF
- TRBJ2-1 TRBV11-2 many TGTGCCAGCAGCCCGACAGCATACAATGAGCAGTTCTTC CASSPTAYNEQFF
- TRBJ2-7 TRBV20-1 - TGCAGTGCTAGAGATCGGGACATGGGAAGTGTTAGCTCCTACGAGCAGTACTTC CSARDRDMGSVSSYEQYF
TRBD2 TRBJ2-7 TRBV20-1 many TGCAGTGCTCTGGGACTAGAGGACGAGCAGTACTTC CSALGLEDEQYF
TRBD2 TRBJ2-1 TRBV20-1 many TGCAGTGCCCTGAGCCCTAGCGGGGGGGCTGGCAATGAGCAGTTCTTC CSALSPSGGAGNEQFF
- TRBJ1-1 TRBV9 many TGTGCCAGGTCCCGCGCACCTGAAGCTTTCTTT CARSRAPEAFF
- TRBJ2-1 TRBV29-1 few TGCAGCGTTGGGATTAGCTCCTACAATGAGCAGTTCTTC CSVGISSYNEQFF
- TRBJ2-7 TRBV5-1 many TGCGCCAGCAGCTTGCGCAGGGACTGGGCCTACGAGCAGTACTTC CASSLRRDWAYEQYF
TRBD2 TRBJ2-3 TRBV6-1 - TGTGCCAGCATCTCCAGCGGGGGACCCACAGATACGCAGTATTTT CASISSGGPTDTQYF
- TRBJ2-6 TRBV6-1 - TGTGCCAGCAGTCCCGGTCTCCCTGCTGGGGCCAACGTCCTGACTTTC CASSPGLPAGANVLTF
TRBD2 TRBJ2-7 TRBV20-1 many TGCAGTGCTAGTATAGCGGGCGAGCAGTACTTC CSASIAGEQYF
TRBD1 TRBJ2-5 TRBV20-1 many TGCAGTGCTAGTGGGGACAGTTGGGAGACCCAGTACTTC CSASGDSWETQYF
- TRBJ1-1 TRBV6-5 - TGTGCCAGCAATTATAAGAGGGACACTGAAGCTTTCTTT CASNYKRDTEAFF
- TRBJ1-5 TRBV24-1 many TGTGCCACCAGTGATAAAGGGTACCAGCCCCAGCATTTT CATSDKGYQPQHF
- TRBJ2-6 TRBV18 - TGTGCCAGCTCACCTTTCCGGGGCCTGAAAGTGGGGGCCAACGTCCTGACTTTC CASSPFRGLKVGANVLTF
- TRBJ2-1 TRBV7-9 - TGTGCCAGCAGCCGTAGGGGTTACAATGAGCAGTTCTTC CASSRRGYNEQFF
TRBD2 TRBJ2-2 TRBV9 many TGTGCCAGCAGCTTCGGGGGGGGCACCGGGGAGCTGTTTTTT CASSFGGGTGELFF
- TRBJ2-7 TRBV28 many TGTGCCAGCAACCGACCTGGGGCGTACGAGCAGTACTTC CASNRPGAYEQYF
TRBD2 TRBJ2-1 TRBV28 many TGTGCCAGCAGTTCCTCTAGCGGGAGGTCCTACAATGAGCAGTTCTTC CASSSSSGRSYNEQFF
- TRBJ1-3 TRBV6-5 many TGTGCCAGCAGTTACGCGGAGCAGTGGGGAAACACCATATATTTT CASSYAEQWGNTIYF
- TRBJ1-1 TRBV28 many TGTGCCAGCACTCTCGCGAGTTCAACCATGAACACTGAAGCTTTCTTT CASTLASSTMNTEAFF
TRBD2 TRBJ2-4 TRBV29-1 many TGCAGCGTTGAAACGAGACTAGCGGGGCCGGGCATTCAGTACTTC CSVETRLAGPGIQYF
- TRBJ1-1 TRBV6-1 few TGTGCCAGCGTCAAATTTCTGAACACTGAAGCTTTCTTT CASVKFLNTEAFF
- TRBJ1-2 TRBV7-9 many TGTGCCAGCAGCTTAGGGAAGGACTATGGCTACACCTTC CASSLGKDYGYTF
- TRBJ2-5 TRBV10-3 - TGTGCCATCAGTGAGGTTAGGGTACAAGAGACCCAGTACTTC CAISEVRVQETQYF
- TRBJ1-5 TRBV18 few TGTGCCAGCTCACCACCGGAAGGGGCACCCAATCAGCCCCAGCATTTT CASSPPEGAPNQPQHF
- TRBJ2-7 TRBV20-1 many TGCAGTGCTAGAAAACAGCCCCCCTACGAGCAGTACTTC CSARKQPPYEQYF
- TRBJ2-3 TRBV6-1 many TGTGCCAGCAGTACACCTACAGAGATTAGCACAGATACGCAGTATTTT CASSTPTEISTDTQYF
- TRBJ2-3 TRBV5-5 many TGTGCCAGCAGCGCCCCGACAGGGAGGCTAGATACGCAGTATTTT CASSAPTGRLDTQYF
TRBD1 TRBJ2-3 TRBV28 many TGTGCCAGCAGTCCTGACAGGGGGTTGACAGATACGCAGTATTTT CASSPDRGLTDTQYF
- TRBJ2-7 TRBV7-9 many TGTGCCAGCAGCCCCCATGAACAGTACGAGCAGTACTTC CASSPHEQYEQYF
- TRBJ2-3 TRBV10-3 many TGTGCCATCGGGTTCAGCACAGATACGCAGTATTTT CAIGFSTDTQYF
- TRBJ1-2 TRBV27 few TGTGCCAGCAGTTTAGACACGAATTTCTATGGCTACACCTTC CASSLDTNFYGYTF
- TRBJ1-1 TRBV6-1 many TGTGCCAGCAGACCCCCGTTAGGGTACGGGACTGAAGCTTTCTTT CASRPPLGYGTEAFF
- TRBJ2-2 TRBV4-3 many TGCGCCAGCAGCCAAGGGCAGTCACCCGGGGAGCTGTTTTTT CASSQGQSPGELFF
- TRBJ2-1 TRBV5-6 many TGTGCCAGCAGCTTAATCCTAGCTGACAATGAGCAGTTCTTC CASSLILADNEQFF
TRBD1 TRBJ2-1 TRBV24-1 many TGTGCCACCAGCTCAGGGGGCGGTGAGCAGTTCTTC CATSSGGGEQFF